This passage covers 7 T cell receptor beta chains from one sample sequenced in a study of T cells in Graves' hyperthyroidism and ophthalmopathy. The source material, RNA transcripts, was used to amplify TCR beta CDR3 regions. Researchers ran a first-round RT-PCR on the TCR CDR3 using the HTBI primer set. TCRdb called the multiplex PCR reads again in MiXCR, with one record for every CDR3 protein. The sample comprises over 700,000 distinct CDR3 sequences, approximately 19% of which are singletons, and around 15% rests with the top ten. Source material: blood. The receptors derive from a woman between 45 and 65 years old with Graves' hyperthyroidism that later progressed to Graves' ophthalmopathy.

This clonotype was seen many times. V and J are TRBV2 and TRBJ2-3, with TRBD2 identical over 8 bases. The CDR3 contains 18 residues. Germline trimming cut 7 bases from V and 0 bases from J; bases unmatched to any gene: 15. Germline assignment: CDR1 SNHLY and CDR2 FYNNEI. The CDR3: CASTPPQDSGESTDTQYF. The CDR3 DNA reads as TGTGCCAGCACACCCCCGCAGGATAGCGGGGAGAGCACAGATACGCAGTATTTT.

Here the CDR3 reads CASSYFSSSGNTIYF. The CDR3 DNA reads as TGTGCCAGCAGTTATTTCTCCAGCTCTGGAAACACCATATATTTT. This chain joins TRBV6-2 or TRBV6-3 and TRBJ1-3; D ambiguous. This CDR3 is 15 amino acids long. V was trimmed by 3 bases and J by 0 bases, leaving 9 bases between them. Germline assignment: CDR1 MNHEY and CDR2 SVGEGT.

This clonotype was counted a few times. This chain connects TRBV5-1 to TRBJ2-1; 10 positions agree with TRBD2. Germline loops: CDR1 SGHRS, CDR2 YFSETQ. J lost 7 bases, V lost 0 bases, and 4 bases had no gene match. This CDR3 has 15 residues. The CDR3 loop reads CASSLVAGGINEQFF. The DNA for the CDR3 is TGCGCCAGCAGCTTGGTAGCGGGGGGTATAAATGAGCAGTTCTTC.

This clonotype occurred many times. The chain recombines TRBV11-2 with TRBJ2-2; D not certain. Trimming took 2 bases from V and 0 from J, leaving 10 bases between them. The germline V gene has CDR1 SGHAT and CDR2 FQNNGV. This CDR3 has 16 residues. CDR3 sequence reads: CASSLLVRANTGELFF. In DNA form, the CDR3 reads TGTGCCAGCAGCTTACTCGTGCGAGCGAACACCGGGGAGCTGTTTTTT.

The table lists this clonotype with many counts. The V gene is TRBV6-1, the J gene TRBJ2-3, with 12 bases lining up with TRBD1. The CDR3 length is 16 residues. Germline CDR1 is MNHNS and CDR2 is SASEGT. The J segment lost 5 bases and the V segment lost 5 bases, leaving 8 bases of the junction unmatched. The DNA of the CDR3 is TGTGCCAGCAGTTCGCGGGACAGGGGGCCCAGAGATACGCAGTATTTT. It codes for CASSSRDRGPRDTQYF.

This clonotype was observed a few times. The chain has TRBV15 and TRBJ2-5; D might be TRBD2 (7 bases). The CDR3 is 14 residues long. The germline V gene has CDR1 LNHNV and CDR2 YYDKDF (reference sequence). Trimming took 1 base from V and 5 from J, leaving 11 bases between them. The CDR3 loop reads CATSRGGGRETQYF. CDR3 sequence (DNA): TGTGCCACCAGCAGAGGGGGGGGGCGCGAGACCCAGTACTTC.

This clonotype was observed at least ten times. The chain has TRBV11-2 and TRBJ2-5, with a tentative D call TRBD2 (6 bases). Germline V gives CDR1 SGHAT, CDR2 FQNNGV. The CDR3 has 16 amino acids. Trimming took off 6 bases at V and 5 bases at J, with 22 bases between the two ends. CDR3 region: CASSPPRAGRRETQYF. In nucleotides, the CDR3 is TGTGCCAGCAGTCCTCCCAGGGCGGGGCGCCGGGAGACCCAGTACTTC. Complete variable domain (other parts from reference TRBV11-2 and TRBJ2-5): EAGVAQSPRYKIIEKRQSVAFWCNPISGHATLYWYQQILGQGPKLLIQFQNNGVVDDSQLPKDRFSAERLKGVDSTLKIQPAKLEDSAVYLCASSPPRAGRRETQYFGPGTRLLVL.